This entry is about one T cell receptor beta chain. Generated by immunoSEQ multiplex PCR, the TCRdb table keeps only in-frame clones and is missing some. The sample carries just over 3,500 clones, just over 85% recorded once. V lost 0 bases and J lost 2, with 6 bases in between. CDR1 SGHKS and CDR2 YYEKEE come from the germline V gene (reference sequence). The CDR3 has 14 residues. This record belongs to a study of tumor T cells in aggressive B-cell lymphoma. This clonotype was sampled from an adult with diffuse large B cell lymphoma. Sequences were obtained from tumor tissue. The chain combines TRBV5-5 with TRBJ1-3, with D unresolved. The CDR3 DNA reads TGTGCCAGCAGCTTGGGGCAACCTGGAAACACCATATATTTT. It encodes CASSLGQPGNTIYF.